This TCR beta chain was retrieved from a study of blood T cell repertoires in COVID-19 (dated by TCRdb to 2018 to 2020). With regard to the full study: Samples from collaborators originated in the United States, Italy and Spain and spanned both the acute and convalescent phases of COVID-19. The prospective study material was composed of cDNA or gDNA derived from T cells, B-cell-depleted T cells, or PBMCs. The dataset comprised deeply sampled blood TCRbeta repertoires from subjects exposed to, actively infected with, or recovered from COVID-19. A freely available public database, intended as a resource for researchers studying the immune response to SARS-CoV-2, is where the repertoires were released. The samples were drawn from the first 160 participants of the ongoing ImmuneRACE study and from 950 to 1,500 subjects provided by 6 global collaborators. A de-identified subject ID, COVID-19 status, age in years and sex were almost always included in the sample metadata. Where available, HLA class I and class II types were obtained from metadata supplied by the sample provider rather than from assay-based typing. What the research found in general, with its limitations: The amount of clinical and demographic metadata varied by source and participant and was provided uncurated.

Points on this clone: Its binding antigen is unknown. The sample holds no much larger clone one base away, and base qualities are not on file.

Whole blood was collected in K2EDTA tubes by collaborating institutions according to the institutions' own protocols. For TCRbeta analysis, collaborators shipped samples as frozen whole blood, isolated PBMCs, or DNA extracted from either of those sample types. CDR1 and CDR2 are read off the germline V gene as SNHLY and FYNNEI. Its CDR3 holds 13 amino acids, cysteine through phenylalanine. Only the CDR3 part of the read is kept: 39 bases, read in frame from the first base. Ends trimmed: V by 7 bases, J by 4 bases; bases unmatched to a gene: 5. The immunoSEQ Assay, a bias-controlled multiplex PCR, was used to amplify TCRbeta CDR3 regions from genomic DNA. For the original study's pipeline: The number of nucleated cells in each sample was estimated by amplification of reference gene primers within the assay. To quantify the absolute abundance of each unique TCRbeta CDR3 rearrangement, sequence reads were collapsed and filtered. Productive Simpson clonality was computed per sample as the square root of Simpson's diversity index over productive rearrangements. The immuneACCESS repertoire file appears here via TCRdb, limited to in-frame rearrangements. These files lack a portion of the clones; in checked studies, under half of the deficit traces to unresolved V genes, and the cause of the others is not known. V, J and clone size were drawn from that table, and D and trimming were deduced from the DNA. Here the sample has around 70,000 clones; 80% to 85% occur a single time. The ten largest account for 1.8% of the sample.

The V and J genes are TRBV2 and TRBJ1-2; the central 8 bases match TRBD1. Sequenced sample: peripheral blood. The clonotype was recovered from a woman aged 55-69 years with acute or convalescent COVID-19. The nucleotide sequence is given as TGTGCCAGCAAAGAGGACAGGGTCTATGGCTACACCTTC. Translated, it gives CASKEDRVYGYTF.